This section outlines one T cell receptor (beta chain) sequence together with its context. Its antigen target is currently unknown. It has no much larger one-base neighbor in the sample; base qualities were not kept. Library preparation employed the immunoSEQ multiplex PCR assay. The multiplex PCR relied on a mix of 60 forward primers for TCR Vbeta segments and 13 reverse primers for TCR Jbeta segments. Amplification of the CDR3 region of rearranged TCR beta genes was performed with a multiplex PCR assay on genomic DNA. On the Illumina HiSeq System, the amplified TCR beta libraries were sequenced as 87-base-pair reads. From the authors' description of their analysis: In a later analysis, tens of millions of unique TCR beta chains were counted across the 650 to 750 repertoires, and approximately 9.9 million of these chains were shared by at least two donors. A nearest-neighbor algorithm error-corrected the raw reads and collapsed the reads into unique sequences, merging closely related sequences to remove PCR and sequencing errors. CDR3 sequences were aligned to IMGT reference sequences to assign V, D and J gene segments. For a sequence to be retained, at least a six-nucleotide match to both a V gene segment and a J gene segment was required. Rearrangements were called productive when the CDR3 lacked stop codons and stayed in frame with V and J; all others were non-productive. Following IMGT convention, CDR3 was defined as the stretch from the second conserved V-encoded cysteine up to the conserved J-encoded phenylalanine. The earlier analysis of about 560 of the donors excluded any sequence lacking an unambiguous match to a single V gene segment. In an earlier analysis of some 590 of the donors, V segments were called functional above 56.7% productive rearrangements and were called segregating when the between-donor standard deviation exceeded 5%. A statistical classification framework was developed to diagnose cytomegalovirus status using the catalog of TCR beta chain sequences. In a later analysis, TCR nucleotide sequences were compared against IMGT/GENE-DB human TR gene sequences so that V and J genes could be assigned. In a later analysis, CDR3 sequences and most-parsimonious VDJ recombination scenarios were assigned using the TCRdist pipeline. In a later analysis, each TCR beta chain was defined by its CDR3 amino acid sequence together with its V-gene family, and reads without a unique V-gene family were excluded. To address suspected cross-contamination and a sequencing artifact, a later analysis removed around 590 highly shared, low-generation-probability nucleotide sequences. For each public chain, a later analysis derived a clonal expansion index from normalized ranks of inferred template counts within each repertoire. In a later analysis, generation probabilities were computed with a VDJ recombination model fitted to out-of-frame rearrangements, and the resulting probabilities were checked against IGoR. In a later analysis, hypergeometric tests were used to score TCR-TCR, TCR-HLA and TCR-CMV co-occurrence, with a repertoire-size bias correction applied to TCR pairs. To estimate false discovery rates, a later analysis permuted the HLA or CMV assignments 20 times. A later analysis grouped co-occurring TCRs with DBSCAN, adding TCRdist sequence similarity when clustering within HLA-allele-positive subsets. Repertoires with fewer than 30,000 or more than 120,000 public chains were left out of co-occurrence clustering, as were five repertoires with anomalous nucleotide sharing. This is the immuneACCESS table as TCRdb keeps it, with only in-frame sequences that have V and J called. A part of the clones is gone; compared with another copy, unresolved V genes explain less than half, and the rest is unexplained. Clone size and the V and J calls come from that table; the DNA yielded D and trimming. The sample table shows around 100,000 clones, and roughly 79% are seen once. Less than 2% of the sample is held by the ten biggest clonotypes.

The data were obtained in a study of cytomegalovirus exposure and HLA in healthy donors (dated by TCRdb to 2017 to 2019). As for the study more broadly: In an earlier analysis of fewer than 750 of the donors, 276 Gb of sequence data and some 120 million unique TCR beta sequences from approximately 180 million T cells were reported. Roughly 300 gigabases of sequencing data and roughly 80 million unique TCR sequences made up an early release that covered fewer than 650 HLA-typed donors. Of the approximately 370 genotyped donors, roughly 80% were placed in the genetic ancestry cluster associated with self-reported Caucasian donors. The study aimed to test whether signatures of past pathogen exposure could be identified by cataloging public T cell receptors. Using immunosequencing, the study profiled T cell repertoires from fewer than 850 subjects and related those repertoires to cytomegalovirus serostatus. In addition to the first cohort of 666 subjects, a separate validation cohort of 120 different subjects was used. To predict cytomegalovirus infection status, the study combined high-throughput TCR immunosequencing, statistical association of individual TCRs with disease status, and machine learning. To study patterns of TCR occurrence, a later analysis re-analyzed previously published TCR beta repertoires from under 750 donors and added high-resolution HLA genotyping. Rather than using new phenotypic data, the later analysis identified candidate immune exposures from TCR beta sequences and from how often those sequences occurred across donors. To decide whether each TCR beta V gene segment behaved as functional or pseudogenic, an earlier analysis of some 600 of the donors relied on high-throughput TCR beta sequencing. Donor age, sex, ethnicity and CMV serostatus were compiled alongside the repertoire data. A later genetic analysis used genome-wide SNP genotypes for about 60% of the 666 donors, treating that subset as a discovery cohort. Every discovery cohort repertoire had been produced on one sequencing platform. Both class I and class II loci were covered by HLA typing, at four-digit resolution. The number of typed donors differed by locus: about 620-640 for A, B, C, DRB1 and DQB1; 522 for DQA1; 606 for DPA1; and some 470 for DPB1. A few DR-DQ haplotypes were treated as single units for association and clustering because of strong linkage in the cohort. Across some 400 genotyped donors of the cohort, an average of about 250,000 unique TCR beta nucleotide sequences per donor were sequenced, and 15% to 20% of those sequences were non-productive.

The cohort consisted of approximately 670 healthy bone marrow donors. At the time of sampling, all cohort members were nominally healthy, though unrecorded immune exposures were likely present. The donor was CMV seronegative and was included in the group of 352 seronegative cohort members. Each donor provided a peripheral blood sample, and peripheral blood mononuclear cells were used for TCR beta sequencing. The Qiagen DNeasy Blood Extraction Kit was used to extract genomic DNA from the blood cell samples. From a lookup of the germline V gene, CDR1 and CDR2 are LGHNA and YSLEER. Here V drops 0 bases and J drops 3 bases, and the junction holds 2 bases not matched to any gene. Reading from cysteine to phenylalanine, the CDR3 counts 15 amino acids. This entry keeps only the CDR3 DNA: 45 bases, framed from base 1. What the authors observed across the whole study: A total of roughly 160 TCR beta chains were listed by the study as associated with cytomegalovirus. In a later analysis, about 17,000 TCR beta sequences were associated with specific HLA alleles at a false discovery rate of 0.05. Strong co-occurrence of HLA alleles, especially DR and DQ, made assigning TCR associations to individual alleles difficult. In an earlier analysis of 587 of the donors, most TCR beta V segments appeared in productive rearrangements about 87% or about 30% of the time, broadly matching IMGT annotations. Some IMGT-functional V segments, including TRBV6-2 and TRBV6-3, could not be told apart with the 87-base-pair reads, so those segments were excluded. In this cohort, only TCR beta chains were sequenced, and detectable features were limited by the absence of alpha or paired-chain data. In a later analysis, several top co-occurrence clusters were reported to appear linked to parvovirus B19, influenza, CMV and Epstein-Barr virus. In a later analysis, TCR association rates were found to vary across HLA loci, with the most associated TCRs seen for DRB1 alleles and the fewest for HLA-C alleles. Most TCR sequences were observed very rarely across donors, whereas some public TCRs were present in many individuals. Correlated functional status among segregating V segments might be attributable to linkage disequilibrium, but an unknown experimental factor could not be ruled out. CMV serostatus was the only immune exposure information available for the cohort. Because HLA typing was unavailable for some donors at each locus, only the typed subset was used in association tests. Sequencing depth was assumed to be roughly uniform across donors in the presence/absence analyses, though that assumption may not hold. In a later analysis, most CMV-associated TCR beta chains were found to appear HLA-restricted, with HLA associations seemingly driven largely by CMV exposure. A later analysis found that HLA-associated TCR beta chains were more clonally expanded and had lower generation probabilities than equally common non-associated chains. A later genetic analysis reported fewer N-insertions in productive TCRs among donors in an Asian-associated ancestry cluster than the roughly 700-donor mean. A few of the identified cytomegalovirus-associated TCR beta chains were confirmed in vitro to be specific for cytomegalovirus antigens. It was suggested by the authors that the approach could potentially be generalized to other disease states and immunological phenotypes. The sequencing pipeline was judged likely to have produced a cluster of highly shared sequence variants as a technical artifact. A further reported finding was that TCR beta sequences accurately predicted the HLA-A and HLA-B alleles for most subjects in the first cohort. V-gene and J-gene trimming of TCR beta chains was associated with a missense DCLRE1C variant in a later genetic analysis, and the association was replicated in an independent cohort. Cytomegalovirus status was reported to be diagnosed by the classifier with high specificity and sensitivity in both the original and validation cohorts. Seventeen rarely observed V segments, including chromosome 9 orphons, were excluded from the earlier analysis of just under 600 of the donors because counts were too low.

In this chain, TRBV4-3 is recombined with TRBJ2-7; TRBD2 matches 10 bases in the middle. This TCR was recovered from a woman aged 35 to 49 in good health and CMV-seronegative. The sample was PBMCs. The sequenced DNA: TGCGCCAGCAGCCAAGAACTAGCGGGGATCTACGAGCAGTACTTC. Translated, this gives CASSQELAGIYEQYF.